The 19 T cell receptor beta chains presented below share a single source sample, sequenced in a study of blood T cell repertoires in COVID-19. Some clones are missing from TCRdb's copy, which holds only in-frame ones; the method was immunoSEQ multiplex PCR. Of some 110,000 clones listed, approximately 86% are singletons. Sample: peripheral blood. These receptors all stem from a man in his forties or fifties with acute or convalescent COVID-19.

CDR3 amino acids: CASRPGPGQANEKLFF. For the CDR3, the DNA is TGCGCCAGCAGGCCGGGACCGGGACAGGCTAATGAAAAACTGTTTTTT. The V and J genes are TRBV10-2 and TRBJ1-4; TRBD1 agrees at 8 bases. Germline V gives CDR1 WSHSY, CDR2 SAAADI. CDR3 size: 16 residues. J gave up 3 bases and V 6 bases, and 9 bases lay outside the gene matches.

The chain joins TRBV7-9 to TRBJ2-5; 9 bases fit TRBD1. The CDR3 spans 14 residues. V lost 5 bases to trimming and J lost 5 bases; unmatched junction nucleotides: 6. Germline V gene lookup returns CDR1 SEHNR and CDR2 FQNEAQ (reference sequence). The CDR3 here is CASSPQGASETQYF. Written as DNA, the CDR3 is TGTGCCAGCAGCCCACAGGGGGCAAGCGAGACCCAGTACTTC. The complete variable domain, with remaining parts taken from reference TRBV7-9 and TRBJ2-5, reads DTGVSQNPRHKITKRGQNVTFRCDPISEHNRLYWYRQTLGQGPEFLTYFQNEAQLEKSRLLSDRFSAERPKGSFSTLEIQRTEQGDSAMYLCASSPQGASETQYFGPGTRLLVL.

This clone came up once. V usage is TRBV29-1 and J usage is TRBJ2-7; possible D gene TRBD1, 5 bases. The CDR3 runs 12 residues. Germline V gene lookup returns CDR1 SQVTM and CDR2 ANQGSEA. Trimming left V 8 bases short and J 1 base short, with 12 bases between. The CDR3 DNA reads as TGCAGCCATCTGACAGATTCCTACGAGCAGTACTTC. Protein sequence: CSHLTDSYEQYF.

CDR3 sequence reads: CASSVGRGSNNEQFF. For the CDR3, the DNA is TGTGCCAGCAGCGTAGGTCGGGGTTCCAACAATGAGCAGTTCTTC. The chain couples TRBV9 to TRBJ2-1; D may be TRBD2 (5 bases). V dropped 0 bases and J dropped 5 bases, with 12 bases sitting between them. Germline loops: CDR1 SGDLS, CDR2 YYNGEE. The length of the CDR3 is 15 residues.

J is TRBJ1-4 and V is TRBV9, with TRBD1 matching 7 bases. Germline loops: CDR1 SGDLS, CDR2 YYNGEE. V lost 3 bases to trimming and J lost 7 bases; unmatched junction nucleotides: 3. The CDR3 has 13 residues. CDR3 nucleotides: TGTGCCAGCAGCGGTGAGGGGGCTGAAAAACTGTTTTTT. It encodes CASSGEGAEKLFF. Full variable domain (missing parts from reference TRBV9 and TRBJ1-4): DSGVTQTPKHLITATGQRVTLRCSPRSGDLSVYWYQQSLDQGLQFLIQYYNGEERAKGNILERFSAQQFPDLHSELNLSSLELGDSALYFCASSGEGAEKLFFGSGTQLSVL.

The chain joins TRBV2 to TRBJ2-3, with D possibly TRBD1 on 5 matching bases. Trimming left V 8 bases short and J 4 bases short, with 10 bases between. Germline V lookup: CDR1 SNHLY, CDR2 FYNNEI. The CDR3 loop spans 12 amino acids. CDR3 loop: CASQGAADTQYF. The CDR3 coding sequence is TGTGCCAGCCAAGGGGCAGCAGATACGCAGTATTTT.

The chain carries TRBV11-3 and TRBJ1-1, with D perhaps TRBD1 (6 bases). The ends were cut back, 4 bases at V and 5 bases at J, with 11 bases in the middle. The CDR3 length is 13 residues. The V gene's germline CDR1 is SGHNT and CDR2 YENEEA. CDR3: CASSSGGATEAFF. The CDR3 DNA follows: TGTGCCAGCAGCTCCGGGGGGGCAACTGAAGCTTTCTTT.

The V call is TRBV3-1 (or the pseudogene TRBV3-2), the J call TRBJ2-1; 8 nucleotides agree with TRBD1. The CDR3 is 12 amino acids. Germline CDR1 LGHDT, CDR2 YNNKEL (reference sequence). Germline trimming cut 6 bases from V and 10 bases from J; bases unmatched to any gene: 5. The CDR3 sequence is CASRRTGNEQFF. For the CDR3, the DNA is TGTGCCAGCAGACGGACAGGGAACGAGCAGTTCTTC.

V usage is TRBV6-5 and J usage is TRBJ2-1, with a weak D call TRBD2 (6 bases). V was cut by 6 bases and J by 4 bases, with 10 bases left in between. Per germline, CDR1 MNHEY and CDR2 SVGAGI. The CDR3 length is 13 residues. Written as DNA, the CDR3 is TGTGCCAGCAGGGGGACTGATTACAATGAGCAGTTCTTC. Amino acids: CASRGTDYNEQFF.

V usage is TRBV7-3 and J usage is TRBJ2-2; 10 nucleotides agree with TRBD2. V was pared by 5 bases and J by 4 bases, with 7 bases of the junction left unmatched. Germline lookup yields CDR1 SGHTA and CDR2 FQGTGA. The CDR3 consists of 16 residues. CDR3 protein: CASSPQLAGTTGELFF. CDR3 DNA sequence: TGTGCCAGCAGCCCCCAACTAGCGGGGACCACCGGGGAGCTGTTTTTT.

The chain joins TRBV5-1 to TRBJ1-3; no clear D gene. The V end was cut by 0 bases, the J end by 3 bases, with 10 bases between. CDR1 is SGHRS, CDR2 YFSETQ, per germline. The CDR3 length is 15 residues. CDR3 sequence (DNA): TGCGCCAGCAGCTTGGACCAGGATGGTGGAAACACCATATATTTT. This codes for CASSLDQDGGNTIYF. Variable domain in full (rest from reference TRBV5-1 and TRBJ1-3): KAGVTQTPRYLIKTRGQQVTLSCSPISGHRSVSWYQQTPGQGLQFLFEYFSETQRNKGNFPGRFSGRQFSNSRSEMNVSTLELGDSALYLCASSLDQDGGNTIYFGEGSWLTVV.

This clone has a handful of counts. The CDR3 bases are TGTGCCAGCAGCTTGGGAGTAGCCAACTATGGCTACACCTTC. It is translated as CASSLGVANYGYTF. V is TRBV5-8 and J is TRBJ1-2; D remains unclear. This CDR3 comprises 14 residues. Trimming removed 0 bases at V and 2 bases at J, with 8 bases between. Germline V gene data show CDR1 as SGHTS and CDR2 as YDEGEE.

This chain links TRBV7-3 with TRBJ1-2, with TRBD1 identical over 7 bases. The J segment lost 2 bases and the V segment lost 6 bases, leaving 15 bases of the junction unmatched. The CDR3 sequence is 17 residues long. Looked up from germline, CDR1 is SGHTA and CDR2 is FQGTGA. The chain's CDR3 is CASRFWDSRKTNYGYTF. CDR3 DNA: TGTGCCAGCAGGTTTTGGGACAGCAGAAAAACGAACTATGGCTACACCTTC.

J is TRBJ2-1 and V is TRBV27; the match to TRBD2 covers 7 bases. The germline CDR1 and CDR2 sequences are MNHEY and SMNVEV (reference sequence). CDR3 length: 16 amino acids. The junction had 5 bases not matched to a gene; V was cut back by 3 bases and J by 0 bases. CDR3 amino acids: CASSFPGGSSYNEQFF. Written as DNA, the CDR3 is TGTGCCAGCAGTTTCCCGGGCGGGAGCTCCTACAATGAGCAGTTCTTC.

The rearrangement uses TRBV21-1 and TRBJ1-2; the table's D call, TRBD1, was not checked against the DNA. TRBV21-1 is shown as a pseudogene. The CDR3 consists of 18 residues. CDR3 protein: CASSKKLKRTGQCYGYTF. The CDR3 coding sequence is TGTGCCAGCAGCAAGAAATTAAAACGGACAGGGCAGTGCTATGGCTACACCTTC.

The chain joins TRBV29-1 to TRBJ1-2; D might be TRBD1 (6 bases). V lost 2 bases to trimming and J lost 4 bases, with 14 bases between them. This CDR3 is built from 14 residues. Germline V lookup: CDR1 SQVTM, CDR2 ANQGSEA. The CDR3, as DNA: TGCAGCGTTGAAAGGTTTCAGGGGACCTATGGCTACACCTTC. Translation: CSVERFQGTYGYTF.

The rearrangement links TRBV27 to TRBJ1-2; TRBD1 agrees at 7 bases. J gave up 7 bases and V 3 bases, and 5 bases lay outside the gene matches. The length of the CDR3 is 13 residues. Germline CDR1 and CDR2: MNHEY and SMNVEV (reference sequence). CDR3 DNA sequence: TGTGCCAGCAGTTTCAACAGGGGCTCTGGCTACACCTTC. Translation gives CASSFNRGSGYTF.

This clone was observed a single time. This chain connects TRBV7-2 to TRBJ1-1; D gene uncertain. Germline values: CDR1 SGHTA, CDR2 FQGNSA. V was pared by 1 base and J by 5 bases, with 5 bases between. The CDR3 runs to 12 residues. In DNA, the CDR3 is TGTGCCAGCAGCTTAGAGAGGACTGAAGCTTTCTTT. It codes for CASSLERTEAFF.

The chain is built from TRBV30 and TRBJ1-1, with 9 nucleotides matching TRBD1. The V gene end was trimmed by 7 bases and the J gene end by 1 base; junction bases not matched to a gene: 4. Germline assignment: CDR1 GTSNPN and CDR2 SVGIG (reference sequence). The CDR3 is made up of 13 amino acids. CDR3 coding DNA: TGTGCCTTGGGACAGGGTTGGAACACTGAAGCTTTCTTT. Encoded protein: CALGQGWNTEAFF.